The TCR beta chain described here comes from a study of blood T cell repertoires in COVID-19. The wider study: Sites in the United States, Italy and Spain provided acute and convalescent COVID-19 samples. The analysed material was cDNA or gDNA that came from T cells, B-cell-depleted T cells, or PBMCs.

Original methodology: Estimated nucleated cell counts came from reference gene primer amplification. Only in-frame clones appear in the TCRdb table, and some are missing; sequencing was by immunoSEQ multiplex PCR. V, J and clone size are those of that table, while D and trimming were read from the DNA. The sample records 310,000 or so clones, over 70% being singletons. This TCR was sampled from a woman in her forties or fifties with acute or convalescent COVID-19. Sequencing was carried out using peripheral blood.

CDR3 DNA sequence: TGTGCCTGGAGTGTTTTAGCCTATGGCTACACCTTC. Amino acids: CAWSVLAYGYTF. The rearrangement joins TRBV30 to TRBJ1-2; D gene unclear. V was pared by 0 bases and J by 4 bases, with 6 bases between. CDR1 and CDR2 (germline): GTSNPN, SVGIG (reference sequence). CDR3 size: 12 residues. Full variable domain (rest looked up from reference TRBV30 and TRBJ1-2): SQTIHQWPATLVQPVGSPLSLECTVEGTSNPNLYWYRQAAGRGLQLLFYSVGIGQISSEVPQNLSASRPQDRQFILSSKKLLLSDSGFYLCAWSVLAYGYTFGSGTRLTVV.